The rows below give T cell receptor beta chains drawn from one sample of a study of T cells in Graves' hyperthyroidism and ophthalmopathy. One entry per CDR3 protein results from TCRdb running MiXCR on the multiplex PCR reads. The data show around 56,000 distinct CDR3 sequences, about 50% seen once. Sequenced material: blood. The receptors were sampled from a woman aged 60-70 years with Graves' ophthalmopathy. Each CDR3 is given with its conserved first and last residue. A D gene is named only where the DNA matches it firmly. The size of a clone is reported for some rows only, either as once, few or many, or as a class for expanded clones.

CDR3 protein	CDR3 DNA	V gene	D gene	J gene	clone size
CASSKTASTDTQYF	TGTGCCAGCAGTAAGACAGCTAGCACAGATACGCAGTATTTT	TRBV6-1	NA	TRBJ2-3	many
CASSQPTASSNTEAFF	TGCGCCAGCAGCCAACCGACAGCATCCTCGAACACTGAAGCTTTCTTT	TRBV5-1	NA	TRBJ1-1	many
CASSQGLWETQYF	TGTGCCAGCAGCCAAGGCCTATGGGAGACCCAGTACTTC	TRBV14	NA	TRBJ2-5	NA
CASSNTLNTEAFF	TGCGCCAGCAGTAACACCTTGAACACTGAAGCTTTCTTT	TRBV5-1	NA	TRBJ1-1	NA
CASSYSKTAGGLYNEQFF	TGTGCCAGCAGTTACTCGAAGACAGCGGGAGGACTCTACAATGAGCAGTTCTTC	TRBV6-2/TRBV6-3	TRBD2	TRBJ2-1	many
CASSRGREELFF	TGCGCCAGCAGCCGCGGGAGGGAGGAGCTGTTTTTT	TRBV5-1	TRBD2	TRBJ2-2	NA
CASSPNDRGHGELFF	TGTGCCAGCAGTCCCAACGACAGGGGTCACGGGGAGCTGTTTTTT	TRBV27	TRBD1	TRBJ2-2	many
CSARGLAGGVDTQYF	TGCAGTGCTAGAGGACTAGCGGGGGGAGTAGATACGCAGTATTTT	TRBV20-1	TRBD2	TRBJ2-3	NA
CSASQQSRSSSPLHF	TGCAGTGCTAGTCAACAGAGCAGGTCTTCTTCACCCCTCCACTTT	TRBV20-1	NA	TRBJ1-6	medium-sized
CANQEWVYGYTF	TGTGCCAACCAAGAGTGGGTCTATGGCTACACCTTC	TRBV2	NA	TRBJ1-2	few
CSAGTVPGQPQHF	TGCAGCGCCGGGACAGTCCCGGGTCAGCCCCAGCATTTT	TRBV29-1	TRBD1	TRBJ1-5	many
CSVVRQARGTEAFF	TGCAGCGTTGTACGACAGGCACGGGGGACTGAAGCTTTCTTT	TRBV29-1	NA	TRBJ1-1	medium-sized
CSWGPGYNEQYF	TGCAGCTGGGGGCCGGGGTACAATGAGCAGTATTTT	TRBV20-1	NA	TRBJ2-3	NA
CASSMSGAYSNQPQHF	TGTGCCAGTAGTATGAGTGGCGCCTATAGCAATCAGCCCCAGCATTTT	TRBV19	NA	TRBJ1-5	many
CASSVTASWEYGELFF	TGTGCCAGCAGTGTTACGGCCTCCTGGGAATACGGGGAGCTGTTTTTT	TRBV2	NA	TRBJ2-2	many
CASSLKRTFMDTQYF	TGTGCCAGCAGTTTAAAGCGGACCTTCATGGATACGCAGTATTTT	TRBV6-5	NA	TRBJ2-3	many
CSGTWISVAELGNEQFF	TGCAGTGGTACCTGGATTAGCGTGGCGGAGCTTGGGAATGAGCAGTTCTTC	TRBV20-1	NA	TRBJ2-1	NA
CSARDVSREAYNEQFF	TGCAGTGCTAGAGATGTGTCGAGGGAAGCCTACAATGAGCAGTTCTTC	TRBV20-1	NA	TRBJ2-1	once
CASSSVPGLSTDTQYF	TGCGCCAGCAGCTCGGTTCCGGGACTAAGCACAGATACGCAGTATTTT	TRBV5-1	TRBD2	TRBJ2-3	many
CASSGIQGQGLYEQYF	TGTGCCAGTAGCGGAATACAAGGCCAGGGCCTCTACGAGCAGTACTTC	TRBV19	NA	TRBJ2-7	many
CASSTGTGAFGSNQPQHF	TGTGCCAGCAGCACCGGGACAGGTGCCTTCGGGAGCAATCAGCCCCAGCATTTT	TRBV12-3/TRBV12-4	TRBD1	TRBJ1-5	many
CASSPTGYYNEQFF	TGTGCCAGCAGCCCCACGGGGTACTACAATGAGCAGTTCTTC	TRBV7-3	NA	TRBJ2-1	many
CASSFRAPGGDAYEQYF	TGTGCCAGCAGTTTCCGGGCCCCAGGGGGAGACGCCTACGAGCAGTACTTC	TRBV5-6	TRBD1	TRBJ2-7	many
CASSTDNSPLHF	TGTGCCAGCAGTACAGATAATTCACCCCTCCACTTT	TRBV6-2/TRBV6-3	NA	TRBJ1-6	once
CASSLWAGGTEAFF	TGTGCCAGCAGTTTATGGGCAGGGGGCACTGAAGCTTTCTTT	TRBV28	TRBD1	TRBJ1-1	many
CASSALTASRAEAFF	TGTGCCAGCAGTGCTTTGACCGCCTCACGGGCTGAAGCTTTCTTT	TRBV2	NA	TRBJ1-1	NA
CASSLGPMNTEAFF	TGTGCCAGCAGCTTGGGACCAATGAACACTGAAGCTTTCTTT	TRBV5-6	NA	TRBJ1-1	many
CATSDRTGHTGEQFF	TGTGCCACCAGTGACCGGACAGGCCACACCGGGGAGCAGTTCTTC	TRBV24-1	TRBD1	TRBJ2-1	once
CASSLTGYNEKLFF	TGCGCCAGCAGCTTGACAGGCTACAATGAAAAACTGTTTTTT	TRBV5-1	NA	TRBJ1-4	NA
CASSLPGTGGPQYF	TGTGCCAGCAGCCTTCCCGGGACAGGGGGGCCCCAGTACTTC	TRBV12-3/TRBV12-4	TRBD1	TRBJ2-5	NA
CASSLPYTGELFF	TGTGCCAGCAGCTTACCATACACCGGGGAGCTGTTTTTC	TRBV7-4	NA	TRBJ2-2	NA
CASSPGTDQETQYF	TGCGCCAGCAGCCCCGGGACGGATCAAGAGACCCAGTACTTC	TRBV5-1	NA	TRBJ2-5	many
CSVERTGKGNEQFF	TGCAGCGTTGAGAGGACAGGAAAGGGGAATGAGCAGTTCTTC	TRBV29-1	TRBD1	TRBJ2-1	NA
CASSLSRLGGRNTEAFF	TGTGCCAGCAGCTTATCCCGCCTAGGGGGCAGGAACACTGAAGCTTTCTTT	TRBV7-3	TRBD1	TRBJ1-1	NA
CASSQDLAPEAFF	TGTGCCAGCAGCCAAGATTTGGCCCCTGAAGCTTTCTTT	TRBV14	NA	TRBJ1-1	NA
CASSQTGEQFF	TGTGCCAGCAGCCAGACGGGTGAGCAGTTCTTC	TRBV7-6	NA	TRBJ2-1	NA
CASTETGTGGDEQYF	TGTGCCAGCACTGAGACCGGGACAGGGGGCGACGAGCAGTACTTC	TRBV10-3	TRBD1	TRBJ2-7	NA
CASSQDGQLGQPQHF	TGTGCCAGCTCACAAGATGGACAATTAGGTCAGCCCCAGCATTTT	TRBV6-6	NA	TRBJ1-5	NA
CASSGDREYNEQFF	TGTGCCAGCAGTGGGGACAGGGAATACAATGAGCAGTTCTTC	TRBV2	TRBD1	TRBJ2-1	many
CATSGLSPGNTIYF	TGTGCCACCTCCGGGTTATCACCTGGAAACACCATATATTTT	TRBV24-1	NA	TRBJ1-3	NA
CSAILSGYGYTF	TGCAGTGCCATCTTGAGCGGCTATGGCTACACCTTC	TRBV20-1	NA	TRBJ1-2	NA
CASRRGGGSGYTF	TGTGCCAGCAGAAGGGGAGGGGGTAGTGGCTACACCTTC	TRBV28	NA	TRBJ1-2	NA
CSARDTSSFGSYEQYF	TGCAGTGCTAGAGATACTTCCAGCTTTGGGTCCTACGAGCAGTACTTC	TRBV20-1	NA	TRBJ2-7	NA
CASSEPLLAGTYEQYF	TGTGCCAGCAGCGAACCCCTACTAGCGGGGACTTACGAGCAGTACTTC	TRBV7-2	TRBD2	TRBJ2-7	many
CSAGTVANYGYTF	TGCAGTGCTGGGACAGTAGCTAACTATGGCTACACCTTC	TRBV20-1	TRBD1	TRBJ1-2	few
CASSSGLANGTDTQYF	TGTGCCAGCAGCTCTGGACTAGCGAACGGCACAGATACGCAGTATTTT	TRBV7-2	TRBD2	TRBJ2-3	NA
CASSLVFLRGYEQYF	TGTGCCAGCAGCTTAGTTTTTCTCAGGGGGTACGAGCAGTACTTC	TRBV11-2	TRBD1	TRBJ2-7	many
CASSQEIYNEQFF	TGTGCCAGCAGCCAAGAAATCTACAATGAGCAGTTCTTC	TRBV4-2	NA	TRBJ2-1	many
CASSQNLAGDTGELFF	TGCGCCAGCAGCCAAAATCTAGCGGGGGACACCGGGGAGCTGTTTTTT	TRBV4-3	TRBD2	TRBJ2-2	many
CASGQGTDTQYF	TGTGCCAGCGGACAGGGCACAGATACGCAGTATTTT	TRBV6-2/TRBV6-3	TRBD1	TRBJ2-3	many
CASSAGGGRTEAFF	TGTGCCAGTAGTGCAGGGGGCGGGCGTACTGAAGCTTTCTTT	TRBV19	TRBD1	TRBJ1-1	NA
CASSSCRGYTQYF	TGTGCCAGCAGCTCCTGCAGGGGATATACGCAGTATTTT	TRBV7-6	NA	TRBJ2-3	NA
CASSAGTGAYNEQFF	TGTGCCAGCAGCGCTGGAACAGGGGCATACAATGAGCAGTTCTTC	TRBV27	TRBD1	TRBJ2-1	many
CASSLRQGANEQLF	TGTGCCAGCAGCTTAAGACAGGGGGCTAATGAGCAGCTCTTC	TRBV13	TRBD1	TRBJ2-1	NA
CASNQPGGTENEKLFF	TGTGCCAGCAATCAACCAGGGGGGACAGAGAATGAAAAACTGTTTTTT	TRBV6-1	TRBD1	TRBJ1-4	NA
CASSLTGSGEQYF	TGTGCCAGCAGCTTAACAGGTTCCGGGGAGCAGTACTTC	TRBV7-3	NA	TRBJ2-7	NA
CASVREAGGPRNEQYF	TGTGCCAGCGTTCGGGAGGCAGGGGGCCCCCGTAATGAGCAGTACTTC	TRBV2	NA	TRBJ2-7	NA
CSARDAQYF	TGCAGTGCTAGAGATGCACAGTATTTT	TRBV20-1	NA	TRBJ2-3	NA
CASGLGTYNEQFF	TGTGCCAGCGGGCTAGGGACGTACAATGAGCAGTTCTTC	TRBV12-3/TRBV12-4	NA	TRBJ2-1	NA